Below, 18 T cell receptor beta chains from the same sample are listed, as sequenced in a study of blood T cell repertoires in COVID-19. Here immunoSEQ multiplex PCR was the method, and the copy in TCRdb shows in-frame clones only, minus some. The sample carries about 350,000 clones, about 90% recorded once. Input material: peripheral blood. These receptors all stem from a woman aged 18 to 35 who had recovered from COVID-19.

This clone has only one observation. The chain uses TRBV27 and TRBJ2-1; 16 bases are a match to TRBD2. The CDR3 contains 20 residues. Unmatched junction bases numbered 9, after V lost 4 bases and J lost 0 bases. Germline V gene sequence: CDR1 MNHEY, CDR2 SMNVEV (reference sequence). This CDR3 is CASSSPGLAGGASSYNEQFF. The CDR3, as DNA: TGTGCCAGCAGTTCCCCGGGACTAGCGGGAGGGGCGAGCTCCTACAATGAGCAGTTCTTC.

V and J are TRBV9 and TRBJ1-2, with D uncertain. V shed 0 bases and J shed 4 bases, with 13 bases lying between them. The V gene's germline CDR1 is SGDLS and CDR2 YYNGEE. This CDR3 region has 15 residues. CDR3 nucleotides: TGTGCCAGCAGCGTAGAGGCAGGACTTTCCTATGGCTACACCTTC. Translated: CASSVEAGLSYGYTF.

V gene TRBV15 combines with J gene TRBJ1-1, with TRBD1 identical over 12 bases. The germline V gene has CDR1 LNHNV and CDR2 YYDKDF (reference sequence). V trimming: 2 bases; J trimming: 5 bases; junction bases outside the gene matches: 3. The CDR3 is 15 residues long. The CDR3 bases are TGTGCCACCAGCAGATGGGACAGGGGGCGTACTGAAGCTTTCTTT. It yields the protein CATSRWDRGRTEAFF.

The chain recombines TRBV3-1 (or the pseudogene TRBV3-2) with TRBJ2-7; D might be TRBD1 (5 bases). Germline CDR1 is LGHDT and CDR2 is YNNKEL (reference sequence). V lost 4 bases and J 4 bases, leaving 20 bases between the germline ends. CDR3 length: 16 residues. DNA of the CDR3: TGTGCCAGCAGCCCCAATCCGGGCCCTGCAGGGTACGAGCAGTACGTC. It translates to CASSPNPGPAGYEQYV.

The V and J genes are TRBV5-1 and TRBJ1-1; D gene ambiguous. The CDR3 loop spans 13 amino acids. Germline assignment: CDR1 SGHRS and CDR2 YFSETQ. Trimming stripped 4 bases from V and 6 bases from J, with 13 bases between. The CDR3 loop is CASSPGSMAEAFF. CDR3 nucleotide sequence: TGCGCCAGCAGCCCCGGGTCGATGGCTGAAGCTTTCTTT.

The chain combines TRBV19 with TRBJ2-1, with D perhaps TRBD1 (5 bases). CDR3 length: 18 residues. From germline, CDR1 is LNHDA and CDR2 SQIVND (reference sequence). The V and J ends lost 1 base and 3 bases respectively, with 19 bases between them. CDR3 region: CASSIGIKSWTFYNEQFF. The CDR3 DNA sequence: TGTGCCAGTAGTATAGGGATTAAGTCGTGGACATTCTACAATGAGCAGTTCTTC.

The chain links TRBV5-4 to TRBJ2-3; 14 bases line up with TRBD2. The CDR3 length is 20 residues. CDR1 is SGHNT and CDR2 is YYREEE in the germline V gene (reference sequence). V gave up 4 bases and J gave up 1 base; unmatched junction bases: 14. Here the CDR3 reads CASSPTGLAGGILGTDTQYF. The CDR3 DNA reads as TGTGCCAGCAGCCCGACCGGACTAGCGGGAGGTATTTTGGGCACAGATACGCAGTATTTT.

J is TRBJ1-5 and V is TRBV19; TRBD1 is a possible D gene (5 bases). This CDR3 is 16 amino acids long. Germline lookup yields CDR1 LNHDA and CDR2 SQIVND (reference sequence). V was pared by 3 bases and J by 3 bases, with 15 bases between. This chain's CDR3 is CASSMTTRDFNQPQHF. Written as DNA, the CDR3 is TGTGCCAGTAGTATGACGACCAGGGACTTCAATCAGCCCCAGCATTTT. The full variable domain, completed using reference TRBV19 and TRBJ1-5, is DGGITQSPKYLFRKEGQNVTLSCEQNLNHDAMYWYRQDPGQGLRLIYYSQIVNDFQKGDIAEGYSVSREKKESFPLTVTSAQKNPTAFYLCASSMTTRDFNQPQHFGDGTRLSIL.

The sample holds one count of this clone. The CDR3 is CASSPQFMNTEAFF. The CDR3, as DNA: TGCGCCAGCAGCCCACAGTTCATGAACACTGAAGCTTTCTTT. J is TRBJ1-1 and V is TRBV4-1; D unclear. This CDR3 comprises 14 residues. In germline, CDR1 is MGHRA, CDR2 YSYEKL. The V end was cut by 4 bases, the J end by 0 bases, with 9 bases between.

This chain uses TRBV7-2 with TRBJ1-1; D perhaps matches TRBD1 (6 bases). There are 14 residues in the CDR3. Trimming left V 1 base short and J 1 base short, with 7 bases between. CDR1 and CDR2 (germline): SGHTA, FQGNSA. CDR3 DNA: TGTGCCAGCAGCTTAGGGGGACAGAACACTGAAGCTTTCTTT. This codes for CASSLGGQNTEAFF.

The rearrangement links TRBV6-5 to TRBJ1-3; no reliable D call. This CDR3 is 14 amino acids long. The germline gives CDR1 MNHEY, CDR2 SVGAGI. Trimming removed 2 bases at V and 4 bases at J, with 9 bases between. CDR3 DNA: TGTGCCAGCAGTTACGGGTCGGGAGGAAACACCATATATTTT. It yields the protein CASSYGSGGNTIYF.

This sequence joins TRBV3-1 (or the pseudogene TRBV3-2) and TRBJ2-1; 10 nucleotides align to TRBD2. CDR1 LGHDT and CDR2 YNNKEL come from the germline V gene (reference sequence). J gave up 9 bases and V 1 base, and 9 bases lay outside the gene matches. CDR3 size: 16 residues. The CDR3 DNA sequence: TGTGCCAGCAGCCAAGGATCCGCTAGCGGGAGAGTTGAGCAGTTCTTC. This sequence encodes CASSQGSASGRVEQFF.

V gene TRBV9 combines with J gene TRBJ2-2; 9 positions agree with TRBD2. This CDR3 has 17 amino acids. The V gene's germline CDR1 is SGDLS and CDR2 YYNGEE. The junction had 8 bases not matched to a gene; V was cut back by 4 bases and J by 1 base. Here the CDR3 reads CASSPGLAERNTGELFF. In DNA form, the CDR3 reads TGTGCCAGCAGCCCGGGACTAGCTGAGAGGAACACCGGGGAGCTGTTTTTT.

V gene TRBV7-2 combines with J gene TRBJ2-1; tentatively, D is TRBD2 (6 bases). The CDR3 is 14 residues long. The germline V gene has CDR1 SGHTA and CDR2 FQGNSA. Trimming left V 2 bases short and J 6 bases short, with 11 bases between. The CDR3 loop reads CASSLFRGTNEQFF. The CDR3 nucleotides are TGTGCCAGCAGCTTATTCCGGGGGACCAATGAGCAGTTCTTC.

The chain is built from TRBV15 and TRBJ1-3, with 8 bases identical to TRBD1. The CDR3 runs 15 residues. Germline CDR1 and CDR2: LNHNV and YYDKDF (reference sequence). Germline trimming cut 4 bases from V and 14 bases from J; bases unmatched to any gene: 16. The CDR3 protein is CATSIFGRQGLSLYF. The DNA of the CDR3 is TGTGCCACCAGCATTTTCGGAAGACAGGGGTTATCTCTATATTTT.

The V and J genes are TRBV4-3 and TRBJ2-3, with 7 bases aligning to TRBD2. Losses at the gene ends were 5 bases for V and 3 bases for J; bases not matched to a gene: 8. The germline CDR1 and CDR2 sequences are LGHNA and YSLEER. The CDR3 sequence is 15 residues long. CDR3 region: CASSEGPGRTDTQYF. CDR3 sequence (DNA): TGCGCCAGCAGCGAGGGACCCGGGAGGACAGATACGCAGTATTTT.

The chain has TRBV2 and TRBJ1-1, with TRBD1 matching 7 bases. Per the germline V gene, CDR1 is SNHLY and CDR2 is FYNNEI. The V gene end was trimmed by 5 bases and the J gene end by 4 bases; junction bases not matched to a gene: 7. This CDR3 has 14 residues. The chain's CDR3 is CASSQEQGGTEAFF. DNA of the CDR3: TGTGCCAGCAGTCAGGAGCAGGGGGGCACTGAAGCTTTCTTT.

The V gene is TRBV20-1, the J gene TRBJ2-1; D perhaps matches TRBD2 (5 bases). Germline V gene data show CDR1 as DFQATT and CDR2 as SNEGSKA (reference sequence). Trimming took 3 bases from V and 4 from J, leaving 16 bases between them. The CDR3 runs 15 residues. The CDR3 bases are TGCAGTGCTAGTCGCCCTAGCTGGGGATACAATGAGCAGTTCTTC. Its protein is CSASRPSWGYNEQFF.